This T cell receptor (beta chain) was sequenced for a study of cytomegalovirus exposure and HLA in healthy donors. PCR was performed using 60 Vbeta and 13 Jbeta primers. The assay was immunoSEQ multiplex PCR, and TCRdb's table has in-frame clones only and misses some. The sample holds 160,000 or so clones, about 79% seen once. This clone was found a few times. The antigen is not known. Study-level points and caveats: Specificity for CMV antigens was confirmed in vitro for three of the CMV-associated chains.

CDR1 SGHRS and CDR2 YFSETQ come from the germline V gene. CDR3 size: 14 residues. V dropped 3 bases and J dropped 6 bases, with 12 bases sitting between them. This chain links TRBV5-1 with TRBJ2-2; perhaps TRBD1 as D (5 bases). The sequence derives from a man between 45 and 60 years old in good health and CMV-seropositive. Sequencing input: PBMCs. This CDR3 is CASSWQGMAGELFF. CDR3 sequence (DNA): TGCGCCAGCAGCTGGCAGGGTATGGCCGGGGAGCTGTTTTTT.